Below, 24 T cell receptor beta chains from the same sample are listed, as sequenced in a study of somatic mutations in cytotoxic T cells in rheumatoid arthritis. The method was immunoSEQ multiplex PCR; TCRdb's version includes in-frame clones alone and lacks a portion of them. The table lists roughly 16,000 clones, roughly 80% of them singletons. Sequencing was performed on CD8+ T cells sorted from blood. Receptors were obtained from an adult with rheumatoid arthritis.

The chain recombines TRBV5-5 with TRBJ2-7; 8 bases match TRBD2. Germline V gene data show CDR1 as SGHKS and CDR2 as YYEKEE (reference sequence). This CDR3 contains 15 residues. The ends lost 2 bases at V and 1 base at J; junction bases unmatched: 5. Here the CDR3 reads CASSFVASGSYEQYF. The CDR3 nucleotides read TGTGCCAGCAGCTTCGTAGCTAGCGGGTCCTACGAGCAGTACTTC.

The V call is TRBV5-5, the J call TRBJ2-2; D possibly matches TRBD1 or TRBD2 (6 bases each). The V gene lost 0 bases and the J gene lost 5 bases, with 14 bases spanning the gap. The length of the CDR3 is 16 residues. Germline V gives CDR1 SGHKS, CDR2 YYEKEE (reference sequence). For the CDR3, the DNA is TGTGCCAGCAGCTTGGCCGAATGGGGGGCTACCGGGGAGCTGTTTTTT. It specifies CASSLAEWGATGELFF.

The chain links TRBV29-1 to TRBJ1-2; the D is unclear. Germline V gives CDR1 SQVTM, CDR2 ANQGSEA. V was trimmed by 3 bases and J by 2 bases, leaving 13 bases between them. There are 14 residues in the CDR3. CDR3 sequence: CSVDVSDSNYGYTF. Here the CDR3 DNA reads TGCAGCGTTGATGTGTCAGATTCCAACTATGGCTACACCTTC.

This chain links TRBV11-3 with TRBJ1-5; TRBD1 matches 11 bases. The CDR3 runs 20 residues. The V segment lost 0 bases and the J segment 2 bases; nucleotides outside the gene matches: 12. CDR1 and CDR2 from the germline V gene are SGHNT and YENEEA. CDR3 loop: CASSLDRTGGRRRGNQPQHF. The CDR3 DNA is TGTGCCAGCAGCTTAGATCGGACAGGGGGCCGCCGCCGTGGCAATCAGCCCCAGCATTTT. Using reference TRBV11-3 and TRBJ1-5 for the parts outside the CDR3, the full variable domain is EAGVVQSPRYKIIEKKQPVAFWCNPISGHNTLYWYLQNLGQGPELLIRYENEEAVDDSQLPKDRFSAERLKGVDSTLKIQPAELGDSAVYLCASSLDRTGGRRRGNQPQHFGDGTRLSIL.

The CDR3 region is CATSRVAGAPSTGELFF. The DNA of the CDR3 is TGTGCCACAAGCAGGGTAGCGGGGGCCCCGAGCACCGGGGAGCTGTTTTTT. The chain couples TRBV27 to TRBJ2-2; 9 nucleotides agree with TRBD2. CDR1 is MNHEY and CDR2 is SMNVEV in the germline V gene (reference sequence). This CDR3 is 17 amino acids long. V lost 10 bases and J lost 4; bases outside the gene matches: 16.

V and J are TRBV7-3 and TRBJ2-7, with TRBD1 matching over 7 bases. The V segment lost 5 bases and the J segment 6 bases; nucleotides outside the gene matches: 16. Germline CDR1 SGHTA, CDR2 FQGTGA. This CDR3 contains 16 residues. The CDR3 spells CASSQVPSTGSGEQYF. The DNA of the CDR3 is TGTGCCAGCAGCCAAGTCCCCTCGACAGGGTCGGGCGAGCAGTACTTC.

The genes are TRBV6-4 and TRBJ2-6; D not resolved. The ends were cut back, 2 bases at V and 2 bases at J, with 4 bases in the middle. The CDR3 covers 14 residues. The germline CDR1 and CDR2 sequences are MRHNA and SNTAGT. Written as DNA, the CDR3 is TGTGCCAGCAGTGACAGGACTGGGGCCAACGTCCTGACTTTC. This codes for CASSDRTGANVLTF.

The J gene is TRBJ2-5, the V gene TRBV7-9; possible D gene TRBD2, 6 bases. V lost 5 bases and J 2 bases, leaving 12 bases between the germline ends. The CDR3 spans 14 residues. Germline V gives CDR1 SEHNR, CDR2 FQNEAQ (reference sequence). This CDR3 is CASSLEGIQETQYF. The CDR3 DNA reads TGTGCCAGCAGCCTGGAGGGGATACAAGAGACCCAGTACTTC.

The CDR3: CASSPNTGGSGNTIYF. The CDR3 nucleotides are TGTGCCAGCAGCCCAAATACAGGGGGGTCTGGAAACACCATATATTTT. V and J are TRBV11-2 and TRBJ1-3, with 8 bases that match TRBD1. The CDR3 length is 16 residues. V shed 5 bases, J shed 1 base, and the junction held 7 bases outside the gene matches. Germline V gene data show CDR1 as SGHAT and CDR2 as FQNNGV. The full variable domain, in which reference TRBV11-2 and TRBJ1-3 provide the parts outside the CDR3, is EAGVAQSPRYKIIEKRQSVAFWCNPISGHATLYWYQQILGQGPKLLIQFQNNGVVDDSQLPKDRFSAERLKGVDSTLKIQPAKLEDSAVYLCASSPNTGGSGNTIYFGEGSWLTVV.

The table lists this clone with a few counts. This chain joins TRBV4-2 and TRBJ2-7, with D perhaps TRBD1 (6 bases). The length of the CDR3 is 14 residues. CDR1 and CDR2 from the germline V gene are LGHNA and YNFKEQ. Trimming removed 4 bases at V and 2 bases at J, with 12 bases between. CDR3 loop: CASSLLGGTYEQYF. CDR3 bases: TGTGCCAGCAGCCTATTAGGGGGAACCTACGAGCAGTACTTC.

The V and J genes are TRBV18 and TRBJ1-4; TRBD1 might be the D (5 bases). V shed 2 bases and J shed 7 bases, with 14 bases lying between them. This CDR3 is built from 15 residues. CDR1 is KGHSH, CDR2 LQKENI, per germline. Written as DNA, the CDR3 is TGTGCCAGCTCACCATCGGACGGGGGGGGTGAAAAACTGTTTTTT. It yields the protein CASSPSDGGGEKLFF.

The CDR3 DNA follows: TGTGCCAGCTCACCACCCGGCAGCTATGGCTACACCTTC. Encoded protein: CASSPPGSYGYTF. The V gene is TRBV18, the J gene TRBJ1-2; D unclear. The V gene's germline CDR1 is KGHSH and CDR2 LQKENI. V was pared by 0 bases and J by 4 bases, with 6 bases between. This CDR3 has 13 residues.

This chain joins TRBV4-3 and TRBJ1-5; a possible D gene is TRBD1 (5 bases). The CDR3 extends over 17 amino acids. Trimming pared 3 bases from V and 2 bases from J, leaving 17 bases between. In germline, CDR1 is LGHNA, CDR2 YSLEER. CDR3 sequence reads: CASSHAGPDHGNQPQHF. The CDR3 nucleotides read TGCGCCAGCAGCCACGCGGGACCAGACCACGGCAATCAGCCCCAGCATTTT.

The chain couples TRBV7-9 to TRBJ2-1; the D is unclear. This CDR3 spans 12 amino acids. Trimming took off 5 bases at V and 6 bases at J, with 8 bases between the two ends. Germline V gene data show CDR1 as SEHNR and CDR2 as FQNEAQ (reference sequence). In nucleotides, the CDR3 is TGTGCCAGCAGCCTCGACTTCAATGAGCAGTTCTTC. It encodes CASSLDFNEQFF.

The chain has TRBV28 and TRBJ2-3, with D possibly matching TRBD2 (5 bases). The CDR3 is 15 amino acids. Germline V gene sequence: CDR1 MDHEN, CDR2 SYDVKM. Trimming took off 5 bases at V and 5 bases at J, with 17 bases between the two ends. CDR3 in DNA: TGTGCCAGCAGTCCTTTCACACGTGCGGGAGATACGCAGTATTTT. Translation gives CASSPFTRAGDTQYF.

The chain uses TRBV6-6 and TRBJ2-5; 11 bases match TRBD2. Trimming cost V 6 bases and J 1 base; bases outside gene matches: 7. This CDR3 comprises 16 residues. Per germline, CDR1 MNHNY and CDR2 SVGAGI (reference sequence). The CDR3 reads CASSRGGLAAQETQYF. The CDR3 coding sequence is TGTGCCAGCAGCAGAGGGGGACTAGCGGCCCAAGAGACCCAGTACTTC.

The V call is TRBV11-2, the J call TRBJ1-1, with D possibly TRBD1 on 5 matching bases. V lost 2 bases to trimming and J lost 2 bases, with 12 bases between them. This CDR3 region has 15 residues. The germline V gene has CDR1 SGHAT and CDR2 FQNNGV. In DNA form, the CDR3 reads TGTGCCAGCAGCTTATCAGTCAGGGCAAACACTGAAGCTTTCTTT. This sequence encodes CASSLSVRANTEAFF.

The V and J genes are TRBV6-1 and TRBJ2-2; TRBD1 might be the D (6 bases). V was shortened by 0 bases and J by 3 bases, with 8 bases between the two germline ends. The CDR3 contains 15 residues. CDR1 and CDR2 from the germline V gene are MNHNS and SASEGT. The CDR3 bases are TGTGCCAGCAGTGAAGCGCAGGGGTACACCGGGGAGCTGTTTTTT. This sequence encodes CASSEAQGYTGELFF.

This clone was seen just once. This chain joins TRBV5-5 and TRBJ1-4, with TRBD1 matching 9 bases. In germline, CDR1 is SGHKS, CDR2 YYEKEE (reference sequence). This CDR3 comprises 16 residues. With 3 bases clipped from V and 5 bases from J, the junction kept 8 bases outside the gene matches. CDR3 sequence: CASSWRGQGYNEKLFF. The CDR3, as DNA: TGTGCCAGCAGCTGGCGGGGACAGGGATACAATGAAAAACTGTTTTTT.

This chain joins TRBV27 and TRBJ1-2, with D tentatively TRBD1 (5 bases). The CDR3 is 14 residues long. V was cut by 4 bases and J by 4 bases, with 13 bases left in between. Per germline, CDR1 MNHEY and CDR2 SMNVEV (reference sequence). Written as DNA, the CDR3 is TGTGCCAGCAGTTCGGGGCCGAACGTCTATGGCTACACCTTC. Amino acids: CASSSGPNVYGYTF.

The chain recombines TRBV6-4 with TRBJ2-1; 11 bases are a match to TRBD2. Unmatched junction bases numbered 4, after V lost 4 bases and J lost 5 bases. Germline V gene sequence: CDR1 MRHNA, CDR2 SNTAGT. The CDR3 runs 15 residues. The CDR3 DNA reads TGTGCCAGCAGTGTTAGCGGGGGGGCCGACAATGAGCAGTTCTTC. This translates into CASSVSGGADNEQFF.

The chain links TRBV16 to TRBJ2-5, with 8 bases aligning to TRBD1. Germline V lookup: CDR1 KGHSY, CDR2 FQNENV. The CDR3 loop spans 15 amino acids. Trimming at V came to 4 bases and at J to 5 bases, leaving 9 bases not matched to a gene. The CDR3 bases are TGTGCCAGCAGCCCAGATCTACAGGGGGTTGAGACCCAGTACTTC. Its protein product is CASSPDLQGVETQYF. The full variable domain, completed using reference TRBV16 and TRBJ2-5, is GEEVAQTPKHLVRGEGQKAKLYCAPIKGHSYVFWYQQVLKNEFKFLISFQNENVFDETGMPKERFSAKCLPNSPCSLEIQATKLEDSAVYFCASSPDLQGVETQYFGPGTRLLVL.

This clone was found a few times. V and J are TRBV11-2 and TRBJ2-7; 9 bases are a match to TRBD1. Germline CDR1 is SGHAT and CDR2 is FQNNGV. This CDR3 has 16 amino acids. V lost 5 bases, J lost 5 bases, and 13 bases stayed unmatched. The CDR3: CASSRNRDRVLNEQYF. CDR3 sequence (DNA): TGTGCCAGCAGCCGGAATAGGGACAGGGTCTTGAACGAGCAGTACTTC. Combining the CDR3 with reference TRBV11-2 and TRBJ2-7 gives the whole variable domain EAGVAQSPRYKIIEKRQSVAFWCNPISGHATLYWYQQILGQGPKLLIQFQNNGVVDDSQLPKDRFSAERLKGVDSTLKIQPAKLEDSAVYLCASSRNRDRVLNEQYFGPGTRLTVT.

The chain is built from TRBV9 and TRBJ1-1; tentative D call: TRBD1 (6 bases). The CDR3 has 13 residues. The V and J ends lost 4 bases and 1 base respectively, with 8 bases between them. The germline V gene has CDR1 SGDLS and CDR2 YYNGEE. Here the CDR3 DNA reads TGTGCCAGCAGCCAACAGGGGAACACTGAAGCTTTCTTT. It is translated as CASSQQGNTEAFF.